Shown below are 22 T cell receptor beta chains from a single sample sequenced in a study of T cells after yellow fever vaccination. TCRdb reanalysed the 5' RACE reads using MiXCR and keeps one entry per CDR3 protein. The sample has some 670,000 distinct CDR3 sequences; about 12% are singletons. This material consisted of PBMCs, taken on the day of the yellow fever booster vaccination. The receptor set was obtained from a man aged 30 to 45 who received the YFV17D yellow fever vaccine.

This clonotype was observed a few times. This chain links TRBV5-1 with TRBJ1-2; D is perhaps TRBD1 (5 bases). CDR1 and CDR2 (germline): SGHRS, YFSETQ. The CDR3 is made up of 15 amino acids. The ends were cut back, 0 bases at V and 2 bases at J, with 11 bases in the middle. In DNA form, the CDR3 reads TGCGCCAGCAGCTTGGCGGAGACAGCAAACTATGGCTACACCTTC. Translating it yields CASSLAETANYGYTF.

There are a few counts of this clonotype. This sequence joins TRBV6-5 and TRBJ1-5, with 10 bases lining up with TRBD1. The germline V gene has CDR1 MNHEY and CDR2 SVGAGI. The CDR3 consists of 13 residues. The J segment lost 7 bases and the V segment lost 8 bases, leaving 5 bases of the junction unmatched. The CDR3 here is CASQLGQGQPQHF. In DNA, the CDR3 is TGTGCCAGCCAACTGGGACAGGGGCAGCCCCAGCATTTT.

The rearrangement uses TRBV7-9 and TRBJ2-2, with D perhaps matching TRBD2 (5 bases). This CDR3 has 15 amino acids. The V and J ends lost 6 bases and 1 base respectively, with 12 bases between them. Germline-derived CDR1 and CDR2 are SEHNR and FQNEAQ (reference sequence). The CDR3 coding sequence is TGTGCCAGCAGGGAGTCCGGGGTGAACACCGGGGAGCTGTTTTTT. Its translation: CASRESGVNTGELFF.

This clonotype was detected only a few times. The chain uses TRBV29-1 and TRBJ2-1; D is perhaps TRBD2 (5 bases). CDR3 size: 12 residues. Germline V gives CDR1 SQVTM, CDR2 ANQGSEA. Trimming took 7 bases from V and 6 from J, leaving 13 bases between them. The CDR3 spells CSGGSSGNEQFF. The CDR3 nucleotides read TGCAGCGGAGGGTCCTCGGGCAATGAGCAGTTCTTC.

The CDR3 loop is CASSRDIHYEQYF. The CDR3 DNA is TGTGCCAGCTCACGGGACATACACTACGAGCAGTACTTC. V gene TRBV18 combines with J gene TRBJ2-7, with a weak D call TRBD1 (6 bases). V was cut by 4 bases and J by 3 bases, with 10 bases left in between. There are 13 residues in the CDR3. Germline values: CDR1 KGHSH, CDR2 LQKENI.

This clonotype was seen more than once but under ten times. This chain connects TRBV7-2 to TRBJ2-7; 7 positions match TRBD1. J gave up 2 bases and V 5 bases, and 9 bases lay outside the gene matches. The length of the CDR3 is 15 residues. Looked up from germline, CDR1 is SGHTA and CDR2 is FQGNSA. The CDR3 protein is CASSPTGLGPYEQYF. In DNA form, the CDR3 reads TGTGCCAGCAGCCCGACAGGGTTGGGACCCTACGAGCAGTACTTC.

This sequence joins TRBV20-1 and TRBJ2-7; TRBD1 might be the D (5 bases). The V gene lost 2 bases and the J gene lost 0 bases, with 14 bases spanning the gap. The CDR3 extends over 15 amino acids. The germline V gene encodes CDR1 DFQATT and CDR2 SNEGSKA (reference sequence). Written as DNA, the CDR3 is TGCAGTGCTAGACTGGCAGGGCATAACTCCTACGAGCAGTACTTC. Residues: CSARLAGHNSYEQYF.

This clonotype has only a few counts. The chain combines TRBV29-1 with TRBJ1-2, with D possibly TRBD1 on 5 matching bases. The CDR3 is 13 residues long. The V end was cut by 7 bases, the J end by 5 bases, with 17 bases between. CDR1 SQVTM and CDR2 ANQGSEA come from the germline V gene. In DNA, the CDR3 is TGCAGCGCCCAAGGCCCCGGGGGATATGGCTACACCTTC. Translating gives CSAQGPGGYGYTF.

This clonotype was observed a few times. This chain links TRBV5-1 with TRBJ2-3, with 8 positions matching TRBD2. V dropped 3 bases and J dropped 4; count of bases not matched to a gene: 7. The CDR3 is 15 residues long. Germline-derived CDR1 and CDR2 are SGHRS and YFSETQ. The CDR3 here is CASSSKLAGPDTQYF. Written as DNA, the CDR3 is TGCGCCAGCAGCTCCAAATTAGCGGGGCCAGATACGCAGTATTTT.

The CDR3 DNA reads as TGTGCCATCAGTGAGTCCTATTCCCCCTACGAGCAGTACTTC. Translated: CAISESYSPYEQYF. The J gene is TRBJ2-7, the V gene TRBV10-3; no firm D call. This CDR3 has 14 residues. The V gene lost 0 bases and the J gene lost 2 bases, with 8 bases spanning the gap. Germline V gives CDR1 ENHRY, CDR2 SYGVKD.

This clonotype was counted only a few times. The chain couples TRBV2 to TRBJ2-3; 7 bases align to TRBD2. CDR1 SNHLY and CDR2 FYNNEI come from the germline V gene. The trim removed 7 bases at V and 13 bases at J, leaving 5 bases unmatched. The CDR3 has 10 residues. The CDR3 nucleotides read TGTGCCAGCAAACTAGCGCAAGAGTATTTT. It translates to CASKLAQEYF.

This clonotype has a handful of counts. The V call is TRBV27, the J call TRBJ2-7; 7 bases match TRBD1. This CDR3 has 16 amino acids. The germline V gene encodes CDR1 MNHEY and CDR2 SMNVEV (reference sequence). With V trimmed by 3 bases and J by 2 bases, 10 bases remained unmatched. The chain's CDR3 is CASSFGTGTDPYEQYF. Here the CDR3 DNA reads TGTGCCAGCAGTTTTGGAACCGGGACAGACCCCTACGAGCAGTACTTC.

This clonotype was counted only a few times. The chain links TRBV5-1 to TRBJ2-7, with D possibly called TRBD1 or TRBD2 (5 bases each). Trimming pared 0 bases from V and 7 bases from J, leaving 17 bases between. The CDR3 has 15 amino acids. Looked up from germline, CDR1 is SGHRS and CDR2 is YFSETQ. The chain's CDR3 is CASSLEGDPRGEQYF. The CDR3 nucleotides are TGCGCCAGCAGCTTGGAAGGGGATCCCCGCGGGGAGCAGTACTTC. Using reference TRBV5-1 and TRBJ2-7 for the parts outside the CDR3, the full variable domain is KAGVTQTPRYLIKTRGQQVTLSCSPISGHRSVSWYQQTPGQGLQFLFEYFSETQRNKGNFPGRFSGRQFSNSRSEMNVSTLELGDSALYLCASSLEGDPRGEQYFGPGTRLTVT.

The rearrangement uses TRBV14 and TRBJ1-1, with D possibly matching TRBD1 (5 bases). CDR1 and CDR2 (germline): SGHDN, FVKESK. This CDR3 region has 13 residues. Trimming left V 5 bases short and J 4 bases short, with 11 bases between. CDR3: CASSKQGFTEAFF. Written as DNA, the CDR3 is TGTGCCAGCAGCAAGCAGGGTTTCACTGAAGCTTTCTTT.

In its sample, this clonotype was seen a few times. The chain has TRBV3-1 and TRBJ1-4, with TRBD1 as a possible D gene (5 bases). CDR3 length equals 13 residues. Germline V gene data show CDR1 as LGHDT and CDR2 as YNNKEL (reference sequence). The V end lost 4 bases, the J end lost 7 bases, and 10 bases lay between the germline ends. The chain's CDR3 is CASSRPGGEKLFF. The CDR3 DNA reads as TGTGCCAGCAGCCGACCCGGGGGTGAAAAACTGTTTTTT. Based on the CDR3 plus reference TRBV3-1 and TRBJ1-4, the full variable domain is DTAVSQTPKYLVTQMGNDKSIKCEQNLGHDTMYWYKQDSKKFLKIMFSYNNKELIINETVPNRFSPKSPDKAHLNLHINSLELGDSAVYFCASSRPGGEKLFFGSGTQLSVL.

The chain combines TRBV7-2 with TRBJ2-1, with D maybe TRBD2 (6 bases). Germline values: CDR1 SGHTA, CDR2 FQGNSA. V lost 8 bases, J lost 6 bases, and 14 bases lay in between. CDR3 length: 13 residues. The CDR3 bases are TGTGCCAGCTTAGTTCCAGCGGGCAATGAGCAGTTCTTC. It translates to CASLVPAGNEQFF.

There are many counts of this clonotype. This rearrangement joins TRBV12-3 or TRBV12-4 to TRBJ2-3; D not resolved. CDR3 length: 14 amino acids. Deletions cut 7 bases from V and 6 bases from J, with 17 bases between. The CDR3 DNA follows: TGTGCCAGCAATAAGCGTGCACCCCCCGATACGCAGTATTTT. Translation: CASNKRAPPDTQYF.

This clonotype was observed at least ten times. The chain couples TRBV10-3 to TRBJ2-5; no reliable D call. Trimming left V 4 bases short and J 2 bases short, with 17 bases between. Germline values: CDR1 ENHRY, CDR2 SYGVKD. This CDR3 is 16 amino acids long. The DNA for the CDR3 is TGTGCCATCAGTGCCTCCGTTCGAGGTCTTCAAGAGACCCAGTACTTC. It yields the protein CAISASVRGLQETQYF.

This chain links TRBV20-1 with TRBJ2-7; TRBD1 matches 7 bases. CDR1 is DFQATT, CDR2 SNEGSKA, per germline (reference sequence). The V segment lost 6 bases and the J segment 3 bases; nucleotides outside the gene matches: 8. The CDR3 is 13 amino acids. The CDR3 here is CSAIDRALYEQYF. The CDR3 region has the DNA TGCAGTGCAATCGACAGGGCCCTCTACGAGCAGTACTTC.

The chain uses TRBV19 and TRBJ2-1, with D possibly being TRBD1 (8 bases). This CDR3 has 14 amino acids. The germline V and J ends were trimmed by 3 bases and 8 bases, with 14 bases remaining between them. Germline CDR1 is LNHDA and CDR2 is SQIVND (reference sequence). The CDR3 loop is CASSIGQGGDEQFF. The CDR3, as DNA: TGTGCCAGTAGTATCGGACAGGGAGGGGATGAGCAGTTCTTC.

The rearrangement joins TRBV29-1 to TRBJ1-3; tentative D call: TRBD1 (6 bases). There are 14 residues in the CDR3. From germline, CDR1 is SQVTM and CDR2 ANQGSEA. Trimming removed 5 bases at V and 3 bases at J, with 14 bases between. The CDR3 DNA reads as TGCAGCGTTAAAGGGGCGACAGGTGGAAACACCATATATTTT. Translation: CSVKGATGGNTIYF.

This clonotype has only a few counts. V gene TRBV5-1 combines with J gene TRBJ1-3, with 8 positions matching TRBD1. CDR3 length: 15 residues. The V segment lost 0 bases and the J segment 9 bases; nucleotides outside the gene matches: 8. From germline, CDR1 is SGHRS and CDR2 YFSETQ. The CDR3 bases are TGCGCCAGCAGCTTGGATCCCGGGACAGGTTCCACCATATATTTT. Protein: CASSLDPGTGSTIYF. The full variable domain, in which reference TRBV5-1 and TRBJ1-3 provide the parts outside the CDR3, is KAGVTQTPRYLIKTRGQQVTLSCSPISGHRSVSWYQQTPGQGLQFLFEYFSETQRNKGNFPGRFSGRQFSNSRSEMNVSTLELGDSALYLCASSLDPGTGSTIYFGEGSWLTVV.